Many counts were recorded for the clone carrying this T cell receptor beta chain. The antigen is undetermined. The library targeted TCRbeta and was prepared with unique molecular identifiers. One entry per CDR3 protein, called by TCRdb with MiXCR from the PCR reads. The table lists approximately 490,000 distinct CDR3 sequences, 10% of them singletons. V was pared by 1 base and J by 3 bases, with 9 bases of the junction left unmatched. Germline assignment: CDR1 LGHNA and CDR2 YSLEER. The length of the CDR3 is 18 residues. The sample originates from a study of T-cell reconstitution after alpha-beta-depleted transplantation in children. General study findings and limits: Two months or so post-transplant, alpha-beta T cells reportedly derived from several hundred expanded graft clones.

The receptor was isolated from a child aged 2 to 15 with inherited bone marrow failure, due to receive a stem cell transplant. The chain has TRBV4-3 and TRBJ2-1, with TRBD2 identical over 10 bases. The sequencing here drew on PBMCs, taken before TCRalphabeta/CD19-depleted stem cell transplant. The CDR3 is CASSQVSGRASYYNEQFF. CDR3 DNA sequence: TGCGCCAGCAGCCAAGTAAGCGGGAGGGCCTCCTACTACAATGAGCAGTTCTTC.